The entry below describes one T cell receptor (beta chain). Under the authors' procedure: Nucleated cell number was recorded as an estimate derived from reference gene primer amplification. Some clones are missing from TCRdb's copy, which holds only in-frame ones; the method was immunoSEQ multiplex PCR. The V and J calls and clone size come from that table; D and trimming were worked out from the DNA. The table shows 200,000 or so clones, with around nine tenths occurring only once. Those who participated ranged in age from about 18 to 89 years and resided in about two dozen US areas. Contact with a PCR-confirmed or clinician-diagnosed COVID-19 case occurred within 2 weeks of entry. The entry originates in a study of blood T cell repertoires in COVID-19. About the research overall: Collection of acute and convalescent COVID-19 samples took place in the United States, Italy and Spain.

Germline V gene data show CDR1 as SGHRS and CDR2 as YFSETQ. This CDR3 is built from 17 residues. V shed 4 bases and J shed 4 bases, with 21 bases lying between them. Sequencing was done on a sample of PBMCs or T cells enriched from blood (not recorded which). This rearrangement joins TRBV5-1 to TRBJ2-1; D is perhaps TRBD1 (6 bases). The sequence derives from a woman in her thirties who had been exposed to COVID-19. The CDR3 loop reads CASSPTPLGTLYNEQFF. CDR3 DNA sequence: TGCGCCAGCAGCCCTACACCTCTCGGGACACTTTACAATGAGCAGTTCTTC. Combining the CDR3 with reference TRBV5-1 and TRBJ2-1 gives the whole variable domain KAGVTQTPRYLIKTRGQQVTLSCSPISGHRSVSWYQQTPGQGLQFLFEYFSETQRNKGNFPGRFSGRQFSNSRSEMNVSTLELGDSALYLCASSPTPLGTLYNEQFFGPGTRLTVL.